This T cell receptor beta chain was sequenced in a study of cytomegalovirus exposure and HLA in healthy donors. This clone occurred once. The PCR used 60 Vbeta and 13 Jbeta primers. Data came from immunoSEQ multiplex PCR; TCRdb stores just in-frame clones and leaves some out. The sample has roughly 220,000 clones; more than 60% are singletons. Per germline, CDR1 MNHEY and CDR2 SMNVEV (reference sequence). CDR3 length: 15 residues. What was sequenced was PBMCs. The chain joins TRBV27 to TRBJ2-5; D remains unclear. The closer fit of TRBJ2-7 to the DNA end suggests the J call may be wrong. The TCR sequence derives from a man between 45 and 60 years old in good health and CMV-seronegative. For the CDR3, the DNA is TGTGCCAGCAGTTGGGCCTCCGGCCAAGGATACGAGCAGTACTTC. Translation: CASSWASGQGYEQYF.